This T cell receptor (beta chain) was captured by sequencing in a study of blood T cell repertoires in COVID-19. Study overall: In each case, the material was cDNA or gDNA derived from T cells, B-cell-depleted T cells, or PBMCs.

J gave up 8 bases and V 4 bases, and 5 bases lay outside the gene matches. The CDR3 runs 13 residues. Original processing notes: Estimation of nucleated cell counts relied on the amplification of reference gene primers. The method was immunoSEQ multiplex PCR; TCRdb's version includes in-frame clones alone and lacks a portion of them. That table supplies the V and J calls and clone size; D and trimming were determined from the DNA. Counted here are about 97,000 clones, over 80% occurring once; the ten biggest clones make up approximately 5.7%. The TCR comes from a man aged 45-65 years with active COVID-19. V and J are TRBV12-3 or TRBV12-4 and TRBJ2-7, with 10 bases that match TRBD2. The sample comprised peripheral blood. The CDR3 here is CASSSPSGRQQYF. Written as DNA, the CDR3 is TGTGCCAGCAGTTCTCCTAGCGGGAGACAGCAGTACTTC.